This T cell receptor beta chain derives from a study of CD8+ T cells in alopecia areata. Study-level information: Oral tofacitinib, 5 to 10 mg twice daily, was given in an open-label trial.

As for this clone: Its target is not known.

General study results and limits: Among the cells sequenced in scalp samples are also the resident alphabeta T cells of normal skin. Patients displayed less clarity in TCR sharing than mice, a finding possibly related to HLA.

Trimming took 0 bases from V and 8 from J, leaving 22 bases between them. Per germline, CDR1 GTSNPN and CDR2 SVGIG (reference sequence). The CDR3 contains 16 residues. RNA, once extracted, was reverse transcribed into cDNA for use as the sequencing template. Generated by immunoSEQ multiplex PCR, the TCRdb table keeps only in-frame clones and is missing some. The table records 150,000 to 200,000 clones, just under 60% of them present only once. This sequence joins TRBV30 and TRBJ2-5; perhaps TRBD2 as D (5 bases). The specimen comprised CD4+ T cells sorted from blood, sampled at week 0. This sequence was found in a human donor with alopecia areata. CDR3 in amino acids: CAWSVFRSGSLDTQYF. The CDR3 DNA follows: TGTGCCTGGAGTGTTTTTCGTTCGGGGAGCCTGGATACCCAGTACTTC.